This T cell receptor (beta chain) was sequenced in a study of T-cell reconstitution after alpha-beta-depleted transplantation in children. The sample holds a few counts of this clonotype. Its antigen is unknown. TCRbeta library construction was performed incorporating unique molecular identifiers. MiXCR was run by TCRdb on the PCR reads, yielding one entry per CDR3 protein. This sample has 450,000 to 600,000 distinct CDR3 sequences, with 10% to 15% found just once. V shed 6 bases and J shed 5 bases, with 22 bases lying between them. Germline CDR1 and CDR2: DFQATT and SNEGSKA (reference sequence). The CDR3 loop spans 15 amino acids. The study, taken as a whole, reports: Expanded graft clones, several hundred of them, were reportedly the source of alpha-beta T cells about two months after transplant. From surviving recipient T cells and thymic progenitors came the high day-60 TCRbeta diversity observed in some patients. Fresh T-cell production supplied most of the T-cell counts and diversity seen one year after transplant.

This TCR came from a male patient younger than 18 who had a stem cell transplant for acute myeloid leukemia, so the T cells may come from the graft donor. This sequence joins TRBV20-1 and TRBJ2-5; D not resolved. The starting material was PBMCs, mostly from graft donor cells, obtained 360 days after TCRalphabeta/CD19-depleted stem cell transplant. The CDR3: CSALVVSHYGETQYF. CDR3 nucleotide sequence: TGCAGTGCCCTAGTTGTCTCCCATTATGGGGAGACCCAGTACTTC.